These T cell receptor beta chains were read from a single sample in a study of OX40 agonist ivuxolimab in advanced cancers. Sequencing was performed with immunoSEQ multiplex PCR; in TCRdb, only in-frame clones are kept and a portion is missing. The sample yields roughly 100,000 clones, 91% seen once. Sequenced material: CD4+ or CD8+ T cells sorted from blood, taken in a trial of the OX40 agonist ivuxolimab. The source of these receptors is an adult with an advanced solid tumor such as melanoma, head and neck, liver or kidney cancer. CDR3s include the opening cysteine and the closing phenylalanine or tryptophan. D genes are given only for firm matches. Clone size is shown for a subset of rows, as once, few, many or a class of expanded clone.

d_call	clone_size	v_call	j_call	cdr3_nt	cdr3_aa
TRBD1	-	TRBV7-2	TRBJ1-3	TGTGCCAGCAGCTTAGCGGGACAGGGGGCGGCCTCTGGAAACACCATATATTTT	CASSLAGQGAASGNTIYF
-	-	TRBV11-1	TRBJ2-3	TGTGCCAGCAGCTGGTCAATAGATACGCAGTATTTT	CASSWSIDTQYF
-	-	TRBV7-9	TRBJ1-1	TGTGCCAGCAGCGCCGTTCCGGGGGATGAAGCTTTCTTT	CASSAVPGDEAFF
-	-	TRBV4-1	TRBJ2-5	TGCGCCAGCAGCCAAGTAGGCAGGCAGGGTCCGGGGGAGACCCAGTACTTC	CASSQVGRQGPGETQYF
TRBD1	-	TRBV13	TRBJ2-5	TGTGCCAGCCTCCGGGACAGGGAAGAGACCCAGTACTTC	CASLRDREETQYF
-	-	TRBV15	TRBJ2-1	TGTGCCACCAGCAGAATAGGGGGCTACAATGAGCAGTTCTTC	CATSRIGGYNEQFF
-	-	TRBV6-5	TRBJ2-1	TGTGCCAGCAGTCGCGTTGGCGATGAGCAGTTCTTC	CASSRVGDEQFF
TRBD2	-	TRBV5-1	TRBJ2-1	TGCGCCAGCAGCACGACTAGCGGCTCCTACAATGAGCAGTTCTTC	CASSTTSGSYNEQFF
TRBD1	-	TRBV6-6	TRBJ1-2	TGTGCCAGCACCCCCGGGACAGGGGGCGCAAATTATGGCTACACCTTC	CASTPGTGGANYGYTF
TRBD1	-	TRBV6-1	TRBJ1-2	TGTGCCAGCAGTGGGCGTCAGGGGGGCTATGGCTACACCTTC	CASSGRQGGYGYTF
-	-	TRBV5-4	TRBJ1-1	TGTGCCAGCAGCTTCGTAGGGCCTCGACGCGAAGCTTTCTTT	CASSFVGPRREAFF
-	-	TRBV11-2	TRBJ1-1	TGTGCCAGCAGCTTAGCGCTGGGGGCCGGAATCATGAACACTGAAGCTTTCTTT	CASSLALGAGIMNTEAFF
-	-	TRBV7-3	TRBJ1-1	TGTGCCAGCAGCCAACAGGGTCAAAGGAACACTGAAGCTTTCTTT	CASSQQGQRNTEAFF
TRBD2	-	TRBV11-2	TRBJ2-1	TGTGCCAGCAGCCGACCCGGGAGGGTAGTCTACAATGAGCAGTTCTTC	CASSRPGRVVYNEQFF
-	-	TRBV9	TRBJ2-2	TGTGCCAGCAGCGTTTTTGGCGGAGAGAACACCGGGGAGCTGTTTTTT	CASSVFGGENTGELFF
-	-	TRBV2	TRBJ1-5	TGTGCCAGCAGTGAAACTGGGACGGTGAACAATCAGCCCCAGCATTTT	CASSETGTVNNQPQHF
-	-	TRBV5-5	TRBJ2-3	TGTGCCAGCGGGCACCCACCTAGCGGCACAGATACGCAGTATTTT	CASGHPPSGTDTQYF
TRBD1	-	TRBV7-9	TRBJ2-7	TGTGCCAGCAGCCGAACGGGACAGGGCAGCTACGAGCAGTACTTC	CASSRTGQGSYEQYF
-	-	TRBV18	TRBJ2-5	TGTGCCAGCTCACCAGCACTCCAAGAGACCCAGTACTTC	CASSPALQETQYF
-	-	TRBV18	TRBJ2-2	TGTGCCAGCTCACCGCCGAAGACTAGGAGTGCCGGGGAGCTGTTTTTT	CASSPPKTRSAGELFF
-	-	TRBV7-9	TRBJ2-3	TGTGCCAGCACCGCAGGGTTGGGCTTCGCAGATACGCAGTATTTT	CASTAGLGFADTQYF
TRBD1	-	TRBV29-1	TRBJ2-7	TGCAGCTCCCGGGACAGCCGAACTACGAAACAGTACTTC	CSSRDSRTTKQYF
TRBD1	-	TRBV9	TRBJ1-2	TGTGCCAGCAGCGTAGGACAGGGGGCCCGGGGCTACACCTTC	CASSVGQGARGYTF
TRBD2	-	TRBV7-2	TRBJ2-1	TGTGCCAGCAGCTCACCGGGACTAGCGTACAATGAGCAGTTCTTC	CASSSPGLAYNEQFF
-	-	TRBV5-1	TRBJ2-2	TGCGCCAGCAGCTTTACAATTACCGGGGAGCTGTTTTTT	CASSFTITGELFF
-	-	TRBV18	TRBJ1-2	TGTGCCAGCTCACTGGTAGCACAGGCGAGGTTCTATGGCTACACCTTC	CASSLVAQARFYGYTF
-	-	TRBV7-9	TRBJ1-1	TGTGCCAGCAGCTGGGGACGGATGAACACTGAAGCTTTCTTT	CASSWGRMNTEAFF
TRBD1	-	TRBV30	TRBJ2-2	TGTGCCTCTACGGGACAGCGAAACACCGGGGAGCTGTTTTTT	CASTGQRNTGELFF
-	once	TRBV30	TRBJ1-2	TGTGCCTGGGGGGCCGGTAACTATGGCTACACCTTC	CAWGAGNYGYTF
TRBD1	-	TRBV5-4	TRBJ2-7	TGTGCCAGCAGCCATTCGACAGGGTTAGAGCAGTACTTC	CASSHSTGLEQYF
-	-	TRBV4-2	TRBJ1-2	TGTGCCAGCAGCCAGGAGCTAATGGTGGGGGGCTATGGCTACACCTTC	CASSQELMVGGYGYTF
TRBD1	-	TRBV6-1	TRBJ1-2	TGTGCCAGCCGACCCGGGACAGCTTATGGCTACACCTTC	CASRPGTAYGYTF
-	once	TRBV5-1	TRBJ1-1	TGCGCCAGCAGCTTGCGGGGAGGTACTGAAGCTTTCTTT	CASSLRGGTEAFF
-	-	TRBV19	TRBJ1-4	TGTGCCAGTATGCCGGACGCTAATGAAAAACTGTTTTTT	CASMPDANEKLFF
-	-	TRBV18	TRBJ1-4	TGTGCCAGCTCACCTAGAATGGGTTCAACTAATGAAAAACTGTTTTTT	CASSPRMGSTNEKLFF
TRBD1	few	TRBV6-5	TRBJ2-7	TGTGCCAGCAGCCGGGACAGGTCCTCCTACGAGCAGTACTTC	CASSRDRSSYEQYF
-	-	TRBV11-2	TRBJ2-7	TGTGCCAGCAGCTTAGCGACAAGATTCGGCGAGCAGTACTTC	CASSLATRFGEQYF
TRBD1	-	TRBV5-1	TRBJ1-1	TGCGCCAGCAGCTTGGCCGGGACAGGCCACACTGAAGCTTTCTTT	CASSLAGTGHTEAFF
-	few	TRBV5-6	TRBJ1-1	TGTGCCAGCAGCTTGAACACTGAAGCTTTCTTT	CASSLNTEAFF
-	-	TRBV7-2	TRBJ2-7	TGTGCCAGCAGCTATCAGTCCCAAACAGGTGGGGCGACCTACGAGCAGTACTTC	CASSYQSQTGGATYEQYF
TRBD1	-	TRBV7-2	TRBJ1-2	TGTGCCAGCAGCCCCGGGACAGGGGGTCTATACTATGGCTACACCTTC	CASSPGTGGLYYGYTF
-	-	TRBV6-5	TRBJ2-7	TGTGCCAGCAGTCGGGACTACGAGCAGTACTTC	CASSRDYEQYF
-	-	TRBV19	TRBJ2-7	TGTGCCAGTAGTATAGTCGCAGGGCTGGACTCCTACGAGCAGTACTTC	CASSIVAGLDSYEQYF
TRBD1	-	TRBV5-8	TRBJ1-2	TGTGCCAGCAGTCTGACCCGGGACAGGAACTATGGCTACACCTTC	CASSLTRDRNYGYTF